This note documents a single TCR beta chain sequence. The data belong to a study of technical replicates of blood from a few donors. From germline, CDR1 is SQVTM and CDR2 ANQGSEA. The CDR3 runs 13 residues. V dropped 4 bases and J dropped 5 bases, with 14 bases sitting between them. Assay: immunoSEQ multiplex PCR; the TCRdb copy retains only in-frame clones and omits some. Among about 67,000 clones listed, 95% to 98% were seen once. The chain has TRBV29-1 and TRBJ2-5, with a tentative D call TRBD2 (5 bases). The sequence derives from a human donor in good health. Sequenced material: T cells isolated from PBMCs. In DNA, the CDR3 is TGCAGCGTTGTAAGAGCGGTCATGGAGACCCAGTACTTC. Protein: CSVVRAVMETQYF.